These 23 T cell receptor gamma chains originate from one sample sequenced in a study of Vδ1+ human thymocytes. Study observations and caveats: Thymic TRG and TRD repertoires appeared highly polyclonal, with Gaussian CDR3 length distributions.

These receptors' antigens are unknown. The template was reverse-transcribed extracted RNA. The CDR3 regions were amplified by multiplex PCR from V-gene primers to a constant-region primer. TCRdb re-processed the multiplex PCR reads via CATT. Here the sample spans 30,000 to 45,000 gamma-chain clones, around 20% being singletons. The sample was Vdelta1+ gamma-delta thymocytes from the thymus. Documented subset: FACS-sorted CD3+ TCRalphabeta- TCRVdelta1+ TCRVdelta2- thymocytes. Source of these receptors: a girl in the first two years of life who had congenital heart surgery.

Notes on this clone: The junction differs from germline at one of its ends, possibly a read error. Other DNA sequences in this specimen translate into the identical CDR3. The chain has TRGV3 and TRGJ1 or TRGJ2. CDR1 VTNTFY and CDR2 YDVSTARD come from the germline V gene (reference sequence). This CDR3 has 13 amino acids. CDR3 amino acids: CATWDRRTYKKLF. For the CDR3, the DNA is TGCGCCACCTGGGACAGGCGGACTTATAAGAAACTCTTT.

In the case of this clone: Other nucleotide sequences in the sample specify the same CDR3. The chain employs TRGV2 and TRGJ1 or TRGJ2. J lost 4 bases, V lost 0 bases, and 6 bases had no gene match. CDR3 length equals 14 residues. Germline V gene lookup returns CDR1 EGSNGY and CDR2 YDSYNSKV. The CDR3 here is CATWDGPNYYKKLF. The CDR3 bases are TGTGCCACCTGGGACGGGCCCAACTATTATAAGAAACTCTTT.

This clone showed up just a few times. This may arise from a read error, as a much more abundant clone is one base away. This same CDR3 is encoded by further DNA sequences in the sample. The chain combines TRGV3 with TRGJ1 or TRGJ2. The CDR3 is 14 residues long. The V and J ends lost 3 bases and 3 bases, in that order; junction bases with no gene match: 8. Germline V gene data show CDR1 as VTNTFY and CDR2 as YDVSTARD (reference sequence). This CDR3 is CATWDGSGYYKKLF. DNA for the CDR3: TGTGCCACCTGGGACGGGTCGGGTTATTATAAGAAACTCTTT.

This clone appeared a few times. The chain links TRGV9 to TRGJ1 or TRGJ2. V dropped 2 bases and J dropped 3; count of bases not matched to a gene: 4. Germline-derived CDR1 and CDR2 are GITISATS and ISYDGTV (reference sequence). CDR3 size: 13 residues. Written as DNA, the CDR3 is TGTGCCTTGTGGGAGGACCTTTATTATAAGAAACTCTTT. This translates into CALWEDLYYKKLF.

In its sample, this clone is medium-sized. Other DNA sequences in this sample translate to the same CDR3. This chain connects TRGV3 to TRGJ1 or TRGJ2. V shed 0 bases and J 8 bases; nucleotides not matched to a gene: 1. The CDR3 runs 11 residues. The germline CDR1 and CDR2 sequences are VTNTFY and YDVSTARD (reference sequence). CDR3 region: CATWDRNKKLF. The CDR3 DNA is TGTGCCACCTGGGACAGGAATAAGAAACTCTTT.

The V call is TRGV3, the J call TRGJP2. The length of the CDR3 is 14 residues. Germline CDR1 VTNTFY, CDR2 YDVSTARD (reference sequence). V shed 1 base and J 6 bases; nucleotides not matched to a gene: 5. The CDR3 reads CATWDSPGDWIKTF. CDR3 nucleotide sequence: TGTGCCACCTGGGACAGCCCGGGTGATTGGATCAAGACGTTT.

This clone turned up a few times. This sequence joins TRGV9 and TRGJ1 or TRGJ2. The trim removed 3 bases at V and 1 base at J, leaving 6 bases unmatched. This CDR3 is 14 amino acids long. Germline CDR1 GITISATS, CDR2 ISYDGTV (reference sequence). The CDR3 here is CALWELRNYYKKLF. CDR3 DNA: TGTGCCTTGTGGGAGCTACGAAATTATTATAAGAAACTCTTT.

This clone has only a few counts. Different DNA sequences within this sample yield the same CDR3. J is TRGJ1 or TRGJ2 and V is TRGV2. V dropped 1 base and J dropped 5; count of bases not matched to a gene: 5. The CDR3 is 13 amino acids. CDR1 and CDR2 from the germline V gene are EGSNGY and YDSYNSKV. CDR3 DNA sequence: TGTGCCACCTGGGACGGTCCCGATTATAAGAAACTCTTT. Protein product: CATWDGPDYKKLF.

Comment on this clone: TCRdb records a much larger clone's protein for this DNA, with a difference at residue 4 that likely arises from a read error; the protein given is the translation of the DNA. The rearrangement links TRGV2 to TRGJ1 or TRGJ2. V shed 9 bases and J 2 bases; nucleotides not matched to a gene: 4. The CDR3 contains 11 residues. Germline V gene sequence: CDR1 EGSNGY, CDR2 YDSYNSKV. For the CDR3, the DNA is TGTGCCACCGTGGATTATTATAAGAAACTCTTT. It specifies CATVDYYKKLF.

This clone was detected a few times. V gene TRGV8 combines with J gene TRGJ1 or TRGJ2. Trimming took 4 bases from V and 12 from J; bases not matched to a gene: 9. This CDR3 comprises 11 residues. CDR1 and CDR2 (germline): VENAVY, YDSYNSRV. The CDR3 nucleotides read TGTGCCACCTGGGACGGATTCCGGAAACTCTTT. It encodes CATWDGFRKLF.

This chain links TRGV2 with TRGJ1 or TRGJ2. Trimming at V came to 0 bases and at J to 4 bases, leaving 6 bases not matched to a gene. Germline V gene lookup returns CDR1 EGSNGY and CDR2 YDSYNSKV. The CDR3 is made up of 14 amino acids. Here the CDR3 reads CATWDGQQYYKKLF. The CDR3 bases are TGTGCCACCTGGGACGGGCAACAATATTATAAGAAACTCTTT.

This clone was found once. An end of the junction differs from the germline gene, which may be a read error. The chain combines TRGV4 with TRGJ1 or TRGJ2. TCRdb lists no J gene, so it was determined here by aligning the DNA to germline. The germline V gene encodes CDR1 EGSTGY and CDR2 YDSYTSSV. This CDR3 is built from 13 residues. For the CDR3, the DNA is TGTGCCGCCTGGGAAACTCGCGCTGTGACGAAACTCTTT. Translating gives CAAWETRAVTKLF.

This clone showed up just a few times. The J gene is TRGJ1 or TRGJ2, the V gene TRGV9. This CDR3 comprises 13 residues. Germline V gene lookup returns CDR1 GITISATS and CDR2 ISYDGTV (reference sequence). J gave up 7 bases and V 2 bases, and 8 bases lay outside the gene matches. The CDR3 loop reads CALWEGKGYKKLF. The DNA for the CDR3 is TGTGCCTTGTGGGAGGGAAAGGGCTATAAGAAACTCTTT.

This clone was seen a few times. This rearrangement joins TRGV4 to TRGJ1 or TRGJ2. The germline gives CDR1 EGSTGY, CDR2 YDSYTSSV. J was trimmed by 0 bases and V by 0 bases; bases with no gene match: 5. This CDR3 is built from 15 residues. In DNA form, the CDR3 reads TGTGCCACCTGGGATGGGTCCCCGAATTATTATAAGAAACTCTTT. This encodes CATWDGSPNYYKKLF.

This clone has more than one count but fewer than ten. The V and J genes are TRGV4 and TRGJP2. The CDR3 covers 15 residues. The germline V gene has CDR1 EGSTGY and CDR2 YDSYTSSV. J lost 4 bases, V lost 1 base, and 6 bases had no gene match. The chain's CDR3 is CATWDGTHSDWIKTF. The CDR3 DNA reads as TGTGCCACCTGGGATGGAACCCATAGTGATTGGATCAAGACGTTT.

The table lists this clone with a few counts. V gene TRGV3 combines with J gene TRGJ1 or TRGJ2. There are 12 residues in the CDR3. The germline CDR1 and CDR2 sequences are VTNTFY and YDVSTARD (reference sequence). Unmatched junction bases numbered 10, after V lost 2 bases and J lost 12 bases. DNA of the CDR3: TGTGCCACCTGGGACACGGATGTGGGGAAACTCTTT. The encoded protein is CATWDTDVGKLF.

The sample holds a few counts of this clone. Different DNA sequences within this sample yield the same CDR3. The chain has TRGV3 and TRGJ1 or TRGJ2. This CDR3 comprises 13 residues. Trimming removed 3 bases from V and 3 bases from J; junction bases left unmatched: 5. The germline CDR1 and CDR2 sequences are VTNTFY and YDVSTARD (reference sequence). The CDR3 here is CATWDRRYYKKLF. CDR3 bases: TGTGCCACCTGGGACCGACGTTATTATAAGAAACTCTTT.

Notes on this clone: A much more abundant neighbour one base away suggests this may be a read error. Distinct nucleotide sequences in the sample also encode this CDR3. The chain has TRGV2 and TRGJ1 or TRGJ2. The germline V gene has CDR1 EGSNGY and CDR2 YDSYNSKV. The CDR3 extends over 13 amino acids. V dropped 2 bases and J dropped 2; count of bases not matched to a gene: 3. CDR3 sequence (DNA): TGTGCCACCTGGGACGCGCATTATTATAAGAAACTCTTT. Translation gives CATWDAHYYKKLF.

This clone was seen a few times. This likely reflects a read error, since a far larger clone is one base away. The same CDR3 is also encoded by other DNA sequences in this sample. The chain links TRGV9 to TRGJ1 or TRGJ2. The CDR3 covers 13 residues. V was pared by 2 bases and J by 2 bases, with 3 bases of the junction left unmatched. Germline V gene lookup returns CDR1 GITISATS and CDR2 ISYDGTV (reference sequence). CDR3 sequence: CALWEADYYKKLF. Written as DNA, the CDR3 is TGTGCCTTGTGGGAGGCGGATTATTATAAGAAACTCTTT.

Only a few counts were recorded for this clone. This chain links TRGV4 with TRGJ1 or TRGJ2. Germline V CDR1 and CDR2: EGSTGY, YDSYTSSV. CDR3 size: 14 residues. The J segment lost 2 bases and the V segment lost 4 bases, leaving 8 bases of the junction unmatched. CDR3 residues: CATWDANDYYKKLF. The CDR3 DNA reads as TGTGCCACCTGGGACGCAAACGATTATTATAAGAAACTCTTT.

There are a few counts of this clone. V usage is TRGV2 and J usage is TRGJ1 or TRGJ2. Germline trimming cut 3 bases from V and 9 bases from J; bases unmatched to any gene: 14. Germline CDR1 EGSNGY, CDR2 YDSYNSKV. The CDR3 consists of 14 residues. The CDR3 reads CATWDPHKGGKKLF. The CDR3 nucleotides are TGTGCCACCTGGGACCCGCACAAGGGGGGTAAGAAACTCTTT.

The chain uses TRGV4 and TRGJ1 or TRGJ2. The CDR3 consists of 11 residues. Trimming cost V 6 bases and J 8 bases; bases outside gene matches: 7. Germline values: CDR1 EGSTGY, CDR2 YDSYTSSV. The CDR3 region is CATWTNNKKLF. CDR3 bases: TGTGCCACCTGGACCAACAATAAGAAACTCTTT.

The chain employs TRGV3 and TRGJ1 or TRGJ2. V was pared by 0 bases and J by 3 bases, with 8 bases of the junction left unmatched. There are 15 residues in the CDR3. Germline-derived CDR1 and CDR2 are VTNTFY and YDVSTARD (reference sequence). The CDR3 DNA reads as TGTGCCACCTGGGACAGGCCTCCAATTTATTATAAGAAACTCTTT. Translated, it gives CATWDRPPIYYKKLF.